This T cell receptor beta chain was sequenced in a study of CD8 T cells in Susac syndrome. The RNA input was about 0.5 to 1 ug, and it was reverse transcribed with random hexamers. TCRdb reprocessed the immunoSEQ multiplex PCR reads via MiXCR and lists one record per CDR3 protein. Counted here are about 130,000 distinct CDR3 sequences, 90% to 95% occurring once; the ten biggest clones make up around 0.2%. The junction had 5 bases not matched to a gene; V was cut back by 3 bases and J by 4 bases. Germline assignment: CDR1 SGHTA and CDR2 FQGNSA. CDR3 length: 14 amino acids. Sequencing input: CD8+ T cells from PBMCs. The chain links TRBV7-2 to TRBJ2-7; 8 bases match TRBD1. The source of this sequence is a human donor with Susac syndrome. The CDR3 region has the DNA TGTGCCAGCAGCTTCGGGACAGGATTATACGAGCAGTACTTC. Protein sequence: CASSFGTGLYEQYF.